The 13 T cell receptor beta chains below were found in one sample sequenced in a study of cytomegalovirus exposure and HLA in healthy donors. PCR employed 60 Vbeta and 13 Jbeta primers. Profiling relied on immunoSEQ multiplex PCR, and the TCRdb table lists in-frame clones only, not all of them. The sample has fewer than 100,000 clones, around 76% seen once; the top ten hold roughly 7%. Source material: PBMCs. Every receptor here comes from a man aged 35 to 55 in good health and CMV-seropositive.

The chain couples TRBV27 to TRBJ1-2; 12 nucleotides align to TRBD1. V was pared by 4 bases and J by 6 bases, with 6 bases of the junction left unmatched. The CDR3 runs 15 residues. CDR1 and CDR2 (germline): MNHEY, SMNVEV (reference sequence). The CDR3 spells CASSSPGQGADGYTF. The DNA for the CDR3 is TGTGCCAGCAGTTCCCCGGGACAGGGGGCGGATGGCTACACCTTC.

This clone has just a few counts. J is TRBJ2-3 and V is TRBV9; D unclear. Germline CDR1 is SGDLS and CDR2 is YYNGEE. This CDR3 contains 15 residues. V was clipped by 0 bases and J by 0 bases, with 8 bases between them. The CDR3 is CASSVGLASTDTQYF. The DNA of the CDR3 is TGTGCCAGCAGCGTAGGGCTGGCTAGCACAGATACGCAGTATTTT.

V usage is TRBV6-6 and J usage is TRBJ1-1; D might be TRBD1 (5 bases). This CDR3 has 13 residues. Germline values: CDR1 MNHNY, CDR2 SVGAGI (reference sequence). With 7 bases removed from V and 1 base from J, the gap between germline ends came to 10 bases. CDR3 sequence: CASKGQGNTEAFF. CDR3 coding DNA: TGTGCCAGCAAGGGGCAGGGGAACACTGAAGCTTTCTTT.

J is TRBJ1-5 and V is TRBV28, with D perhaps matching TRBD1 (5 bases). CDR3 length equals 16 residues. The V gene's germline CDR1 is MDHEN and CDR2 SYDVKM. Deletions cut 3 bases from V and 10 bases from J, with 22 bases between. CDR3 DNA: TGTGCCAGCAGTTTTAAGTCCGGGGGTGAAATCAGCCCCCAGCATTTT. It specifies CASSFKSGGEISPQHF.

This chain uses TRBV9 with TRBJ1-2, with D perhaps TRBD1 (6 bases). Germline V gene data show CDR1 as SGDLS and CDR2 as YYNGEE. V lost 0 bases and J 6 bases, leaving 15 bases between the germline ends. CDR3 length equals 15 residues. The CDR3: CASSVAAGEADGYTF. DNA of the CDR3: TGTGCCAGCAGCGTAGCGGCAGGGGAAGCGGATGGCTACACCTTC.

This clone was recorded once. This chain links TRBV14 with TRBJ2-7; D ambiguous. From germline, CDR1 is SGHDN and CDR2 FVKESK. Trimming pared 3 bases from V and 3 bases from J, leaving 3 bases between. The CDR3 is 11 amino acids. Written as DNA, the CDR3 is TGTGCCAGCAGCCACGTCTACGAGCAGTACTTC. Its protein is CASSHVYEQYF.

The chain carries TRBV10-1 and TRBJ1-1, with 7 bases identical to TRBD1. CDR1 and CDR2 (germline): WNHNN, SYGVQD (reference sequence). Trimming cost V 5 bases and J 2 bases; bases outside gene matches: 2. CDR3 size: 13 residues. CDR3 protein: CASSWDRNTEAFF. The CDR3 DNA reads TGCGCCAGCAGTTGGGACAGAAACACTGAAGCTTTCTTT.

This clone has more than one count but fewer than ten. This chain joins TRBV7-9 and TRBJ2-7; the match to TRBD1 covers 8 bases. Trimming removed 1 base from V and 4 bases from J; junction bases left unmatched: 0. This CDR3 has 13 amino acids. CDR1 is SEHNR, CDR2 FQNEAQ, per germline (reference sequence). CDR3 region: CASSLGDRYEQYF. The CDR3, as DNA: TGTGCCAGCAGCTTAGGGGACAGGTACGAGCAGTACTTC.

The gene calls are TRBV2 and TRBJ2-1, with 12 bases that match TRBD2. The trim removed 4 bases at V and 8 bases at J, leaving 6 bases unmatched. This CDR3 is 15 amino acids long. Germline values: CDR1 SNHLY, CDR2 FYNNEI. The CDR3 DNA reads TGTGCCAGCAGTGCGCTAGCGGGGGGGCGGCATGAGCAGTTCTTC. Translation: CASSALAGGRHEQFF. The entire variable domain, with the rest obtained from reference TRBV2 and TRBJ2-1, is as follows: EPEVTQTPSHQVTQMGQEVILRCVPISNHLYFYWYRQILGQKVEFLVSFYNNEISEKSEIFDDQFSVERPDGSNFTLKIRSTKLEDSAMYFCASSALAGGRHEQFFGPGTRLTVL.

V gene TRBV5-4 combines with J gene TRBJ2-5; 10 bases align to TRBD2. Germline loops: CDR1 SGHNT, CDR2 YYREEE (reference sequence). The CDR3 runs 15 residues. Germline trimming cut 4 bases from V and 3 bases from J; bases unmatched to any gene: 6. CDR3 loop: CASSRAGGVKETQYF. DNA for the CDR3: TGTGCCAGCAGCCGAGCGGGGGGGGTTAAAGAGACCCAGTACTTC.

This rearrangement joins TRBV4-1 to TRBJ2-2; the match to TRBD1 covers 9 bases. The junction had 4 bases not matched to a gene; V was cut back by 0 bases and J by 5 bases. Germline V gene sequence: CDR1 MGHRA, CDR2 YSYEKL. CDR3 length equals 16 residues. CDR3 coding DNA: TGCGCCAGCAGCCAAGATCAGGGGACAGGGACCGGGGAGCTGTTTTTT. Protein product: CASSQDQGTGTGELFF.

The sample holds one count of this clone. The DNA for the CDR3 is TGTGCCAGCAGCTCCGGGACAGGGAGGCAGGAGCAGTTCTTC. This sequence encodes CASSSGTGRQEQFF. The gene calls are TRBV5-6 and TRBJ2-1, with TRBD1 matching over 9 bases. J was trimmed by 10 bases and V by 3 bases; bases with no gene match: 8. Germline-derived CDR1 and CDR2 are SGHDT and YYEEEE. The CDR3 loop spans 14 amino acids.

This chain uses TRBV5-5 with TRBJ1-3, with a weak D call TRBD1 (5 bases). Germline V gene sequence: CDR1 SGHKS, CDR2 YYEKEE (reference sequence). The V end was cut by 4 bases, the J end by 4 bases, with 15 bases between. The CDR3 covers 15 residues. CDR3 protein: CASSPEGGGGNTIYF. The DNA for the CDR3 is TGTGCCAGCAGCCCGGAGGGCGGGGGAGGAAACACCATATATTTT. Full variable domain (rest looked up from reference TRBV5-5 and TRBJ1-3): DAGVTQSPTHLIKTRGQQVTLRCSPISGHKSVSWYQQVLGQGPQFIFQYYEKEERGRGNFPDRFSARQFPNYSSELNVNALLLGDSALYLCASSPEGGGGNTIYFGEGSWLTVV.